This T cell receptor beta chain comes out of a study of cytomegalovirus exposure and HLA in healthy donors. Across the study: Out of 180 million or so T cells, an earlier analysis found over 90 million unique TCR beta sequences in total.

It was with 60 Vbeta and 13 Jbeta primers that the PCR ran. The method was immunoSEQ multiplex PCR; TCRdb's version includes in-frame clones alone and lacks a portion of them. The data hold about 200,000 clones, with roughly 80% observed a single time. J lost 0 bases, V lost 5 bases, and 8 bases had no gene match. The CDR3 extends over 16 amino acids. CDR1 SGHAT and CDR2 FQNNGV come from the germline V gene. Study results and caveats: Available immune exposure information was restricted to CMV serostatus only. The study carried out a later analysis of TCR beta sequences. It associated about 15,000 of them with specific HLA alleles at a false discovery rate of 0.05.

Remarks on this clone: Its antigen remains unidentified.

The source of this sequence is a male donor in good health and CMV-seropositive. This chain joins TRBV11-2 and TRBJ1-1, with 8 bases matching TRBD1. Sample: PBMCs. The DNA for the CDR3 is TGTGCCAGCAGCCCAAGTCGGGACAGGCTGAACACTGAAGCTTTCTTT. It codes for CASSPSRDRLNTEAFF.